The present T cell receptor (beta chain) was sequenced within a study of blood T cell repertoires in COVID-19. Study-level information: The samples span acute and convalescent COVID-19 from the United States, Italy and Spain. In each case, the material was cDNA or gDNA derived from T cells, B-cell-depleted T cells, or PBMCs.

As processed by the authors: Amplification from reference gene primers served as the basis for estimated nucleated cell counts. Assay: immunoSEQ multiplex PCR; the TCRdb copy retains only in-frame clones and omits some. The DNA gave D and trimming, while V, J and clone size come from that table. The sample has 6,200 or so clones, approximately 70% seen once. The CDR3 consists of 15 residues. Trimming pared 0 bases from V and 3 bases from J, leaving 8 bases between. CDR1 LGHNA and CDR2 YSLEER come from the germline V gene. The sample consisted of peripheral blood. This chain links TRBV4-3 with TRBJ2-2; D unresolved. The receptor was derived from a man in his 60s with acute or convalescent COVID-19. In DNA, the CDR3 is TGCGCCAGCAGCCAAGATCGGGTGTACACCGGGGAGCTGTTTTTT. Residues: CASSQDRVYTGELFF.